Below, one TCR beta chain is given with its context. Via MiXCR, TCRdb re-called the 5' RACE reads, giving one row per CDR3 protein. Of more than 350,000 distinct CDR3 sequences detected, around 10% appear once; the ten largest clones hold more than 15%. The germline V gene has CDR1 LGHNA and CDR2 YSLEER. The length of the CDR3 is 16 residues. Trimming removed 0 bases from V and 4 bases from J, with 12 bases in between. This sample was taken from a study of T cells after yellow fever vaccination. The receptor comes from a man in his late teens or twenties who received the YFV17D yellow fever vaccine. The chain uses TRBV4-3 and TRBJ2-2; maybe TRBD2 (6 bases). Specimen: PBMCs, collected on the day of the first yellow fever vaccination. Here the CDR3 DNA reads TGCGCCAGCAGCCAAGAGCGGGGAATCTTCACCGGGGAGCTGTTTTTT. Protein sequence: CASSQERGIFTGELFF.